The 16 T cell receptor beta chains in this list originate from one sample, sequenced in a study of neurological immune-mediated disorders. TCRdb called the 5' RACE reads again in MiXCR, with one record for every CDR3 protein. The sample has more than 35,000 distinct CDR3 sequences; roughly 3% are singletons. The sequenced sample was PBMCs. Receptor source: a woman aged 45 to 65 with multiple sclerosis.

This clonotype was detected once. The rearrangement uses TRBV28 and TRBJ2-3; D is unclear. CDR1 and CDR2 (germline): MDHEN, SYDVKM. The V end was cut by 6 bases, the J end by 2 bases, with 3 bases between. This CDR3 region has 11 residues. The CDR3 is CASRATDTQYF. CDR3 nucleotide sequence: TGTGCCAGCAGGGCCACAGATACGCAGTATTTT.

This clonotype was found many times. The chain employs TRBV16 and TRBJ1-4, with a tentative D call TRBD1 (5 bases). Germline values: CDR1 KGHSY, CDR2 FQNENV. V lost 5 bases and J 7 bases, leaving 17 bases between the germline ends. The CDR3 extends over 15 amino acids. The CDR3 DNA reads as TGTGCCAGCAGCGGCAGGGTTTTGTTTGGTGAAAAACTGTTTTTT. Translated, it gives CASSGRVLFGEKLFF.

This clonotype was seen repeatedly, ten times or more. The chain couples TRBV7-2 to TRBJ2-3; D possibly matches TRBD1 or TRBD2 (5 bases each). Deletions cut 5 bases from V and 4 bases from J, with 16 bases between. The CDR3 contains 15 residues. Per the germline V gene, CDR1 is SGHTA and CDR2 is FQGNSA. CDR3 DNA sequence: TGTGCCAGCAGCCGACAGTCCCGAGGGGCAGATACGCAGTATTTT. It translates to CASSRQSRGADTQYF.

This clonotype appeared many times. This rearrangement joins TRBV20-1 to TRBJ1-1; a possible D gene is TRBD1 (5 bases). Trimming took off 2 bases at V and 2 bases at J, with 12 bases between the two ends. The CDR3 runs to 14 residues. Germline V lookup: CDR1 DFQATT, CDR2 SNEGSKA (reference sequence). The CDR3 loop is CSARWGGSNTEAFF. Here the CDR3 DNA reads TGCAGTGCTAGATGGGGCGGTTCAAACACTGAAGCTTTCTTT.

This clonotype was counted ten times or more. The chain has TRBV5-1 and TRBJ2-7, with TRBD2 matching over 7 bases. CDR3 length equals 17 residues. In germline, CDR1 is SGHRS, CDR2 YFSETQ. V shed 1 base and J 1 base; nucleotides not matched to a gene: 11. CDR3 residues: CASSLTAQASGSYEQYF. CDR3 bases: TGCGCCAGCAGCTTGACAGCCCAGGCTAGCGGTTCCTACGAGCAGTACTTC. Looking up the rest from reference TRBV5-1 and TRBJ2-7 gives the full variable domain: KAGVTQTPRYLIKTRGQQVTLSCSPISGHRSVSWYQQTPGQGLQFLFEYFSETQRNKGNFPGRFSGRQFSNSRSEMNVSTLELGDSALYLCASSLTAQASGSYEQYFGPGTRLTVT.

The sample holds many counts of this clonotype. This chain joins TRBV7-2 and TRBJ1-2, with D unclear. There are 13 residues in the CDR3. V was cut by 3 bases and J by 1 base, with 6 bases left in between. Germline-derived CDR1 and CDR2 are SGHTA and FQGNSA. The CDR3 here is CASSLDDNYGYTF. CDR3 DNA: TGTGCCAGCAGCTTGGACGATAACTATGGCTACACCTTC.

This clonotype was observed at least ten times. The CDR3 spells CASSRGVSFSHEQFF. The DNA of the CDR3 is TGTGCCAGCAGCAGGGGGGTCTCCTTTTCCCATGAGCAGTTCTTC. The chain uses TRBV7-2 and TRBJ2-1; D may match TRBD1 or TRBD2 (6 bases each). The CDR3 is made up of 15 amino acids. V was trimmed by 5 bases and J by 8 bases, leaving 19 bases between them. In germline, CDR1 is SGHTA, CDR2 FQGNSA. Drawing the rest from reference TRBV7-2 and TRBJ2-1, the complete variable domain is GAGVSQSPSNKVTEKGKDVELRCDPISGHTALYWYRQSLGQGLEFLIYFQGNSAPDKSGLPSDRFSAERTGGSVSTLTIQRTQQEDSAVYLCASSRGVSFSHEQFFGPGTRLTVL.

This clonotype was detected ten times or more. This chain links TRBV29-1 with TRBJ1-4, with a weak D call TRBD1 (6 bases). V lost 7 bases and J 4 bases, leaving 10 bases between the germline ends. Germline V gene data show CDR1 as SQVTM and CDR2 as ANQGSEA. The CDR3 runs to 12 residues. The CDR3 loop reads CSAGQSNEKLFF. In nucleotides, the CDR3 is TGCAGCGCCGGACAGAGTAATGAAAAACTGTTTTTT. Full variable domain (outside the CDR3, taken from reference TRBV29-1 and TRBJ1-4): SAVISQKPSRDICQRGTSLTIQCQVDSQVTMMFWYRQQPGQSLTLIATANQGSEATYESGFVIDKFPISRPNLTFSTLTVSNMSPEDSSIYLCSAGQSNEKLFFGSGTQLSVL.

This clonotype appeared many times. The chain carries TRBV27 and TRBJ1-3, with 10 bases lining up with TRBD1. The CDR3 has 15 amino acids. Looked up from germline, CDR1 is MNHEY and CDR2 is SMNVEV (reference sequence). The V segment lost 7 bases and the J segment 3 bases; nucleotides outside the gene matches: 6. CDR3 region: CASKEGTGDGNTIYF. CDR3 DNA: TGTGCCAGCAAGGAGGGGACAGGGGATGGAAACACCATATATTTT.

Many counts were recorded for this clonotype. The chain links TRBV5-1 to TRBJ2-5, with D possibly TRBD2 on 6 matching bases. V was clipped by 2 bases and J by 7 bases, with 18 bases between them. The germline V gene encodes CDR1 SGHRS and CDR2 YFSETQ. The CDR3 sequence is 15 residues long. The CDR3 nucleotides read TGCGCCAGCAGCTTCAGGGAGCGGGCGTTGGGGACCCAGTACTTC. This sequence encodes CASSFRERALGTQYF.

This clonotype occurred many times. The chain has TRBV12-3 or TRBV12-4 and TRBJ2-3; 9 bases line up with TRBD2. The V and J ends lost 6 bases and 13 bases, in that order; junction bases with no gene match: 14. This CDR3 spans 14 amino acids. The CDR3 DNA follows: TGTGCCAGCAGACTCGGGACTAGCTACCTGCCGAAGTATTTT. Its protein is CASRLGTSYLPKYF.

This clonotype was counted ten times or more. Germline is not matched at one junction end, which may reflect a read error. The rearrangement joins TRBV7-9 to TRBJ1-1; D is possibly TRBD1 (5 bases). The CDR3 is 11 residues long. CDR1 and CDR2 (germline): SEHNR, FQNEAQ (reference sequence). The CDR3 sequence is CASSQKTVAVF. DNA for the CDR3: TGTGCCAGCAGTCAAAAGACAGTCGCAGTCTTT.

The chain has TRBV6-2 or TRBV6-3 and TRBJ2-1; 13 bases are shared with TRBD2. Germline CDR1 and CDR2: MNHEY and SVGEGT. The length of the CDR3 is 15 residues. Trimming at V came to 6 bases and at J to 8 bases, leaving 7 bases not matched to a gene. The CDR3: CASSYGLAGVDEQFF. As DNA, the CDR3 is TGTGCCAGCAGCTACGGACTAGCGGGGGTCGATGAGCAGTTCTTC.

In this sample, this clonotype turned up many times. V is TRBV20-1 and J is TRBJ2-1; 12 nucleotides agree with TRBD2. The CDR3 has 16 amino acids. V lost 3 bases and J lost 3; bases outside the gene matches: 6. CDR1 is DFQATT, CDR2 SNEGSKA, per germline (reference sequence). The CDR3 protein is CSARLAGGRGYNEQFF. The CDR3 DNA follows: TGCAGTGCTAGGCTAGCGGGGGGGCGAGGCTACAATGAGCAGTTCTTC.

This clonotype was found many times. This chain uses TRBV28 with TRBJ1-6, with a possible D match to TRBD1 (5 bases). The length of the CDR3 is 14 residues. Trimming left V 3 bases short and J 5 bases short, with 8 bases between. Germline V gene sequence: CDR1 MDHEN, CDR2 SYDVKM. The CDR3 here is CASSLIGDNSPLHF. The CDR3 nucleotides are TGTGCCAGCAGTTTGATAGGGGATAATTCACCCCTCCACTTT.

The chain has TRBV6-2 or TRBV6-3 and TRBJ2-5; 9 positions agree with TRBD1. J lost 2 bases, V lost 5 bases, and 9 bases had no gene match. The CDR3 extends over 16 amino acids. Germline V gives CDR1 MNHEY, CDR2 SVGEGT. The CDR3 reads CASSLPRTGEQETQYF. The CDR3 nucleotides read TGTGCCAGCAGTCTTCCGAGGACAGGGGAACAAGAGACCCAGTACTTC.